This T cell receptor (beta chain) is from a study of T cells in tuberculosis (dated by TCRdb to 2017 to 2018). A note on the overall study: The study combined CD1B tetramers and high-throughput TCR immunosequencing to characterize T cells specific for the mycobacterial lipid antigen glucose monomycolate (GMM). A South African clinical cohort compared IGRA-negative adolescents, IGRA-positive adolescents with latent tuberculosis and adults with active tuberculosis, approximately ten per group. PBMC from active tuberculosis patients were archived either before standard anti-tuberculosis treatment began or within 7 days of its start.

Turning to this clone: The specificity of this receptor is unknown. Base qualities are missing; no much larger clone stands one base away.

V is cut by 1 base and J by 3 bases, and the space between the germline ends is 19 bases. CDR1 and CDR2 (SNHLY, FYNNEI) derive from the germline V gene. The CDR3, cysteine through phenylalanine, is 17 amino acids long. The read is trimmed to its CDR3 DNA, 51 bases read in frame from base 1. The immunoSEQ multiplex PCR assay was used to generate TCR libraries, with TCR-beta and/or TCR-alpha/delta assays applied to each sample. The amplified TCR libraries were sequenced on the Illumina high-throughput platform. As for the authors' bioinformatics: Clustering and dimensionality reduction were performed using pairwise TCRdist distances among GMM-specific receptors from ex vivo sorted or in vitro expanded T cells. Each clinical repertoire received a mean NN-distance score, defined as the average TCRdist to the nearest 10% of tetramer-positive reference sequences. GEM TCR motif frequency was calculated as the fraction of unique TCRs that matched known GEM sequences by V/J usage and CDR3 length. Active tuberculosis was classified by linear discriminant analysis with leave-one-out cross-validation, implemented in scikit-learn. TCRdb took this table from immuneACCESS and kept in-frame rearrangements with V and J called. Such tables lack part of the clones; where checked against another copy, unresolved V genes explain under half of the gap, and the rest is unexplained. V and J calls and clone size are given by that table; D and trimming were obtained from the DNA. The sample contains about 7,700 clones, roughly 94% of them found a single time. The ten largest clones capture 11% of the sample.

The active tuberculosis patients were newly diagnosed, HIV-seronegative South African adults aged 18 years or older. Confirmation of active tuberculosis was based on positive sputum smear microscopy and/or a positive M. tuberculosis culture. Immunosequencing was performed on unsorted cryopreserved PBMC and covered 100,000 or so T cells per clinical donor on average. Results and caveats for the whole study, not just this receptor: Compared with IGRA-negative controls, TCR-alpha repertoires from active tuberculosis had smaller mean NN-distances to GMM-specific TCRs, which suggests that these TCRs underwent clonal expansion. Clinical samples were selected based on the availability of cryopreserved specimens, with adults included as active tuberculosis cases and adolescents included as controls. The smaller NN-distances were partly driven by shorter CDR3-alpha lengths in active tuberculosis patients, and the difference for TCR-beta did not reach statistical significance. A classifier using the diverse GMM-specific repertoire reached roughly 90% accuracy (AUROC about 0.9), compared with approximately 73% accuracy using GEM motif frequencies.

The sample consisted of PBMCs. This chain joins TRBV2 to TRBJ2-7; TRBD2 is a weak D gene call, 6 bases matching. The receptor comes from an adult with tuberculosis. The DNA sequence is given as TGTGCCAGCAGTGAAGGGATTTCTGGAGGGGCCCACTACGAGCAGTACTTC. This translates into CASSEGISGGAHYEQYF.